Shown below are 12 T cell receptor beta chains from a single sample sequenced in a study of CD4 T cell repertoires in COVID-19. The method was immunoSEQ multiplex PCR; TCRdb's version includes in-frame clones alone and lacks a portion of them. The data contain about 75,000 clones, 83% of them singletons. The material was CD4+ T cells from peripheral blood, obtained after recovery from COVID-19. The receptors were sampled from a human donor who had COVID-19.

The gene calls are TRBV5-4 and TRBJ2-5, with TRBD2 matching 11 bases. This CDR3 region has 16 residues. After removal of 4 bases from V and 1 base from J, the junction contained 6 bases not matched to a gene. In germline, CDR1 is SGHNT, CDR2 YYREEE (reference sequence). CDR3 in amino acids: CASSRRLAGFQETQYF. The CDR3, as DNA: TGTGCCAGCAGCCGGCGACTAGCGGGGTTCCAAGAGACCCAGTACTTC.

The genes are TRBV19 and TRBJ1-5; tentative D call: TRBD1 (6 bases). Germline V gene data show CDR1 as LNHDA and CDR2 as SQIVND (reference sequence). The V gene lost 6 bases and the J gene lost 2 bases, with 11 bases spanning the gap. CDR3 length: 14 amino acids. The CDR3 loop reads CASREGGGNQPQHF. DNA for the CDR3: TGTGCCAGTAGGGAGGGGGGCGGCAATCAGCCCCAGCATTTT. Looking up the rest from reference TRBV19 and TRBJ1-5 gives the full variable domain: DGGITQSPKYLFRKEGQNVTLSCEQNLNHDAMYWYRQDPGQGLRLIYYSQIVNDFQKGDIAEGYSVSREKKESFPLTVTSAQKNPTAFYLCASREGGGNQPQHFGDGTRLSIL.

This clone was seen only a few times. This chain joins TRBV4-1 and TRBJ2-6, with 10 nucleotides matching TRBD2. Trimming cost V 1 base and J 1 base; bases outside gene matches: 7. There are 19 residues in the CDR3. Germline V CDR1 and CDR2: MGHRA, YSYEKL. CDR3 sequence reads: CASSQGLAGARSGANVLTF. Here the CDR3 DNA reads TGCGCCAGCAGCCAAGGCCTAGCGGGGGCTCGTTCTGGGGCCAACGTCCTGACTTTC.

The CDR3 sequence: CAWSSSLGQPQHF. In DNA, the CDR3 is TGTGCCTGGAGTTCTAGCCTAGGGCAGCCCCAGCATTTT. The chain couples TRBV30 to TRBJ1-5; D remains ambiguous. Trimming stripped 2 bases from V and 7 bases from J, with 12 bases between. The germline V gene encodes CDR1 GTSNPN and CDR2 SVGIG (reference sequence). This CDR3 is 13 amino acids long.

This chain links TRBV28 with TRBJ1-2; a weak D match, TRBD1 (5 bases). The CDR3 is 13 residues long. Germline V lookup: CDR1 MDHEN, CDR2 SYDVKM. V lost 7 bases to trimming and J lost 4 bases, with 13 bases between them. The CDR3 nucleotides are TGTGCCAGCACTCCAGCAGGGCCCTATGGCTACACCTTC. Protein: CASTPAGPYGYTF.

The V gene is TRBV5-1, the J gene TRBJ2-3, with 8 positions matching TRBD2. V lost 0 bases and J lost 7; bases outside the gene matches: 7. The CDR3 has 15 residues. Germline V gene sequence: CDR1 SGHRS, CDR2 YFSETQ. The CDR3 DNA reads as TGCGCCAGCAGCTTGGCCAGCCGGGAGGGGAATACGCAGTATTTT. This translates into CASSLASREGNTQYF.

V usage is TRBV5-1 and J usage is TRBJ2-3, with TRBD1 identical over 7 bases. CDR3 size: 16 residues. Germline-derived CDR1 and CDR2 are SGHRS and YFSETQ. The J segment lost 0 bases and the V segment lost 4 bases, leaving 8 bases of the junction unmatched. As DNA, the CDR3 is TGCGCCAGCAGCGAACGACAGGGTTCTAGCACAGATACGCAGTATTTT. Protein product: CASSERQGSSTDTQYF.

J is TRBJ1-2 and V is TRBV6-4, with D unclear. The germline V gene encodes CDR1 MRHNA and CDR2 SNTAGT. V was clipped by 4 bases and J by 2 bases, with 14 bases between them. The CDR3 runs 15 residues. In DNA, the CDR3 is TGTGCCAGCAGTGTCTTCCCCGACGGGAACTATGGCTACACCTTC. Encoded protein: CASSVFPDGNYGYTF.

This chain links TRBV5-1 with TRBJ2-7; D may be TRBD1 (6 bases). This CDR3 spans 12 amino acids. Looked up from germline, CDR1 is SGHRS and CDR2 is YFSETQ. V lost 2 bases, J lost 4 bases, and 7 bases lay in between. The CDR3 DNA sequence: TGCGCCAGCAGCTTACAGGGATACGAGCAGTACTTC. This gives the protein CASSLQGYEQYF.

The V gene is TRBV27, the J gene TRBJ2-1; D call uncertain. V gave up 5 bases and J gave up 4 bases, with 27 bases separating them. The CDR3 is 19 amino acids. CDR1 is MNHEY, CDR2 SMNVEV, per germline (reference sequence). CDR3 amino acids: CASSHDTLDGPNQYNEQFF. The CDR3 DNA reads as TGTGCCAGCAGTCATGACACTTTGGACGGGCCCAATCAGTACAATGAGCAGTTCTTC.

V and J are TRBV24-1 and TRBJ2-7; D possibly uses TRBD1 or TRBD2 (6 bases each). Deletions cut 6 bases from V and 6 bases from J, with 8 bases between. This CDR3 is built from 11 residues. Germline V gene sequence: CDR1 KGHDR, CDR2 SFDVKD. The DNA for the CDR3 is TGTGCCACCAGTAGGGGGGTCGAGCAGTACTTC. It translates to CATSRGVEQYF.

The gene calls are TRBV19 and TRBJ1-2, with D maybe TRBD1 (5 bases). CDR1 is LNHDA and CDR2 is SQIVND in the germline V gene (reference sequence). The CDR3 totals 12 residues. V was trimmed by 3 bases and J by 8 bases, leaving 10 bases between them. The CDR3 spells CASSIGAQGYTF. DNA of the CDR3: TGTGCCAGTAGTATTGGGGCCCAGGGCTACACCTTC.